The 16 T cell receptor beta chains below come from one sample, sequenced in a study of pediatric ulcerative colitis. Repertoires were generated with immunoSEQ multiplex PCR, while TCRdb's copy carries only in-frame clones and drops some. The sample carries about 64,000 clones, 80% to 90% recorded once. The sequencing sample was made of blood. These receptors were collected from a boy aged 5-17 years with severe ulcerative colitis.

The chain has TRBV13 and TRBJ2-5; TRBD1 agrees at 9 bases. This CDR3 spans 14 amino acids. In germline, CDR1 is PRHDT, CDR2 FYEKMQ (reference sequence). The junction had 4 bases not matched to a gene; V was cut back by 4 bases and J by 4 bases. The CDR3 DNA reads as TGTGCCAGCAGCTGGGGACAGGGAGGAGAGACCCAGTACTTC. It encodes CASSWGQGGETQYF.

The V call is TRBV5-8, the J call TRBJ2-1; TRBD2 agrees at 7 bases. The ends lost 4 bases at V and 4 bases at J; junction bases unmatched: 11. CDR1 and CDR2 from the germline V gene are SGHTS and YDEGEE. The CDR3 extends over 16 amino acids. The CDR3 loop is CASSVGWAGEYNEQFF. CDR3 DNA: TGTGCCAGCAGCGTCGGCTGGGCGGGAGAGTACAATGAGCAGTTCTTC.

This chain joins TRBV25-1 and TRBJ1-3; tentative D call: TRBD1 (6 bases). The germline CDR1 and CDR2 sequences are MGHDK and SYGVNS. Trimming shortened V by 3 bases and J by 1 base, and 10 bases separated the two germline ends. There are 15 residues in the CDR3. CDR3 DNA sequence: TGTGCCAGCAGTGATGGGGGCAAGTCTGGAAACACCATATATTTT. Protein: CASSDGGKSGNTIYF.

CDR3 DNA: TGTGCCAGCAAAATAACAGGGGACAGCAATCAGCCCCAGCATTTT. It yields the protein CASKITGDSNQPQHF. The chain has TRBV2 and TRBJ1-5; TRBD1 agrees at 7 bases. Germline loops: CDR1 SNHLY, CDR2 FYNNEI. The CDR3 is made up of 15 amino acids. After removal of 7 bases from V and 1 base from J, the junction contained 7 bases not matched to a gene.

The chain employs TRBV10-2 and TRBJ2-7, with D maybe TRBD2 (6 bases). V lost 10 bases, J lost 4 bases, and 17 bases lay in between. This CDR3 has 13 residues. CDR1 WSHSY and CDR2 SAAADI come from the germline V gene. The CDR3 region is CATSGSGLYEQYF. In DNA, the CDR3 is TGCGCCACCTCCGGGAGCGGCCTATACGAGCAGTACTTC.

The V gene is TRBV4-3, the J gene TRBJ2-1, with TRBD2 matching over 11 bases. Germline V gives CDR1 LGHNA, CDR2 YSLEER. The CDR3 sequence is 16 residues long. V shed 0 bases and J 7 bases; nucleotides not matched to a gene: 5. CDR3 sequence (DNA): TGCGCCAGCAGCCAAGATCTAGCGGGAGGTTGGAATGAGCAGTTCTTC. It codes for CASSQDLAGGWNEQFF.

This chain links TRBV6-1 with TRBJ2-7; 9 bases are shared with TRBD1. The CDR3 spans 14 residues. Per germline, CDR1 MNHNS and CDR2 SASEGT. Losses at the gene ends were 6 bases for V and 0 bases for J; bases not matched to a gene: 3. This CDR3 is CASSRDRASYEQYF. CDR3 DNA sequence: TGTGCCAGCAGCAGGGACAGGGCCTCCTACGAGCAGTACTTC.

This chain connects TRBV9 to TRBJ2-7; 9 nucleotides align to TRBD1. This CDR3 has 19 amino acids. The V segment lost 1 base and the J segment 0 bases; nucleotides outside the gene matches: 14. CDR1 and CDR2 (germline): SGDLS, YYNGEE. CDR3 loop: CASSVPYRDREISSYEQYF. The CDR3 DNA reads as TGTGCCAGCAGCGTACCATACCGGGACAGGGAGATTAGCTCCTACGAGCAGTACTTC.

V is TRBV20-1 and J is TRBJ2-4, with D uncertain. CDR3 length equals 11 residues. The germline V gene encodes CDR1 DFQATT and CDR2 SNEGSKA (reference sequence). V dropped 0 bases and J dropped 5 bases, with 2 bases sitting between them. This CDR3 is CSARDENIQYF. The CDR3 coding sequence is TGCAGTGCTAGAGATGAAAACATTCAGTACTTC.

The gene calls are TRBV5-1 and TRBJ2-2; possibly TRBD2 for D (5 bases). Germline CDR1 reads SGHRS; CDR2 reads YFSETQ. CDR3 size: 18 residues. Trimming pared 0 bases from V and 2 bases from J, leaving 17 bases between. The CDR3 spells CASSLGGSGRSNTGELFF. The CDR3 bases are TGCGCCAGCAGCTTGGGAGGCAGCGGCAGATCTAACACCGGGGAGCTGTTTTTT.

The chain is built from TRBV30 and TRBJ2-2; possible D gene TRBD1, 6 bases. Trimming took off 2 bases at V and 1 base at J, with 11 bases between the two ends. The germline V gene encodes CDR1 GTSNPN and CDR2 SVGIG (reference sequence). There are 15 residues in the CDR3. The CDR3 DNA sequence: TGTGCCTGGAGTACAGGGATAAAGAACACCGGGGAGCTGTTTTTT. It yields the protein CAWSTGIKNTGELFF.

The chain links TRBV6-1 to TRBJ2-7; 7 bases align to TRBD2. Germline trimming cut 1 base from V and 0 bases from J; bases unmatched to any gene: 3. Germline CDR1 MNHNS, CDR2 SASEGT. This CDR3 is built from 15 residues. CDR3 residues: CASSEDGGSSYEQYF. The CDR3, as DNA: TGTGCCAGCAGTGAAGATGGCGGGAGCTCCTACGAGCAGTACTTC.

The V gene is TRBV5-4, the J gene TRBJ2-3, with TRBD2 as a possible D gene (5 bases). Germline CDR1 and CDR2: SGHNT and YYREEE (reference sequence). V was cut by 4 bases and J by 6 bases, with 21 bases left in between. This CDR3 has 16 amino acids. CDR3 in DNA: TGTGCCAGCAGCACCGGGGTAGAGGTGGTTTCTGATACGCAGTATTTT. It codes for CASSTGVEVVSDTQYF. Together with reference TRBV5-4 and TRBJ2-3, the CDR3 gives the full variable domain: ETGVTQSPTHLIKTRGQQVTLRCSSQSGHNTVSWYQQALGQGPQFIFQYYREEENGRGNFPPRFSGLQFPNYSSELNVNALELDDSALYLCASSTGVEVVSDTQYFGPGTRLTVL.

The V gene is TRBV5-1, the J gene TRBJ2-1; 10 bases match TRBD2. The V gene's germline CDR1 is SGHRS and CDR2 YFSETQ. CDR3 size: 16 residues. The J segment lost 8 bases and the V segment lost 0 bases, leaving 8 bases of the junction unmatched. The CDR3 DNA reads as TGCGCCAGCAGCTTGGCCCGGCTAGCGGGAGTCCATGAGCAGTTCTTC. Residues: CASSLARLAGVHEQFF.

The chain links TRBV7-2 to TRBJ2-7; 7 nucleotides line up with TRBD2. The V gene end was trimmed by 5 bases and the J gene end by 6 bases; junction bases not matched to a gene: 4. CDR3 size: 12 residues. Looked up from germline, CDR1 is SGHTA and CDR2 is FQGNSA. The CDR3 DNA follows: TGTGCCAGCAGCCTGACTAGCAGCGAGCAGTACTTC. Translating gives CASSLTSSEQYF.

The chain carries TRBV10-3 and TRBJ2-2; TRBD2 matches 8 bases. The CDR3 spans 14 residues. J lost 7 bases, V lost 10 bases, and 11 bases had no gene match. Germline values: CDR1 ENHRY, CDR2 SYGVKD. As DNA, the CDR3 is TGTGCCACGCGCCGCCGGGAGGGTGGCGGGGAGCTGTTTTTT. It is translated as CATRRREGGGELFF.